These 15 T cell receptor beta chains were all obtained from the same sample, sequenced in a study of blood T cell repertoires in COVID-19. Assay used: immunoSEQ multiplex PCR; TCRdb lists only in-frame clones, some missing. The sample has fewer than 250,000 clones, 86% seen once; the top ten hold approximately 6.2%. Sequenced sample: peripheral blood. Receptors originate from a woman of 80 years or more with COVID-19, enrolled during active disease.

This chain links TRBV21-1 with TRBJ2-7; the DNA was not used to check the table's D call, TRBD1. TRBV21-1 is an annotated pseudogene. This CDR3 region has 15 residues. The CDR3 protein is CASSKGDSCSYEQYV. The CDR3 nucleotides are TGTGCCAGCAGCAAAGGGGACAGTTGCTCCTACGAGCAGTACGTC.

The chain is built from TRBV2 and TRBJ2-2; D is ambiguous. In germline, CDR1 is SNHLY, CDR2 FYNNEI. V dropped 4 bases and J dropped 0 bases, with 3 bases sitting between them. This CDR3 comprises 13 residues. CDR3 in DNA: TGTGCCAGCAGTGCCACGAACACCGGGGAGCTGTTTTTT. Translating it yields CASSATNTGELFF.

This rearrangement joins TRBV7-2 to TRBJ1-5; D gene unclear. The CDR3 covers 14 residues. Germline V lookup: CDR1 SGHTA, CDR2 FQGNSA. V lost 5 bases, J lost 0 bases, and 8 bases lay in between. CDR3: CASSPYSSNQPQHF. The CDR3 DNA reads TGTGCCAGCAGCCCCTACAGTAGCAATCAGCCCCAGCATTTT.

The rearrangement uses TRBV7-3 and TRBJ2-7; D not resolved. CDR3 length: 13 amino acids. From germline, CDR1 is SGHTA and CDR2 FQGTGA. V was cut by 0 bases and J by 7 bases, with 10 bases left in between. This chain's CDR3 is CASSLTTHGEQYF. CDR3 nucleotides: TGTGCCAGCAGCTTAACTACCCACGGGGAGCAGTACTTC.

DNA of the CDR3: TGTGCCAGCAGAGACAGTTTTAACACTGAAGCTTTCTTT. Protein: CASRDSFNTEAFF. This chain uses TRBV2 with TRBJ1-1; perhaps TRBD1 as D (5 bases). This CDR3 comprises 13 residues. The V and J ends lost 6 bases and 2 bases respectively, with 10 bases between them. Per germline, CDR1 SNHLY and CDR2 FYNNEI.

The V gene is TRBV5-6, the J gene TRBJ1-2, with a weak D call TRBD1 (5 bases). Looked up from germline, CDR1 is SGHDT and CDR2 is YYEEEE. There are 13 residues in the CDR3. Trimming shortened V by 2 bases and J by 7 bases, and 12 bases separated the two germline ends. The CDR3 region has the DNA TGTGCCAGCAGCTTTCGTGGGAGGGGTGGCTACACCTTC. Translated, it gives CASSFRGRGGYTF.

This sequence joins TRBV6-1 and TRBJ1-2; possible D gene TRBD1, 6 bases. V was clipped by 3 bases and J by 4 bases, with 6 bases between them. In germline, CDR1 is MNHNS, CDR2 SASEGT. This CDR3 contains 12 residues. The CDR3: CASSDRGYGYTF. CDR3 sequence (DNA): TGTGCCAGCAGTGACAGGGGCTATGGCTACACCTTC.

The V and J genes are TRBV2 and TRBJ1-1; the D gene is possibly TRBD1 (6 bases). The CDR3 sequence is 15 residues long. In germline, CDR1 is SNHLY, CDR2 FYNNEI. Trimming took off 6 bases at V and 6 bases at J, with 20 bases between the two ends. CDR3 sequence: CASSRLGGGVAEAFF. The DNA for the CDR3 is TGTGCCAGCAGCCGCCTTGGGGGCGGAGTGGCTGAAGCTTTCTTT.

The chain recombines TRBV2 with TRBJ1-1; D perhaps matches TRBD1 (6 bases). Trimming stripped 1 base from V and 1 base from J, with 10 bases between. The germline V gene has CDR1 SNHLY and CDR2 FYNNEI. The CDR3 is 15 amino acids. CDR3: CASSEVGGPNTEAFF. For the CDR3, the DNA is TGTGCCAGCAGTGAAGTTGGGGGCCCGAACACTGAAGCTTTCTTT.

The V and J genes are TRBV2 and TRBJ1-5, with D perhaps TRBD1 (6 bases). CDR3 length: 14 residues. The V and J ends lost 7 bases and 5 bases respectively, with 15 bases between them. Germline CDR1 is SNHLY and CDR2 is FYNNEI. The CDR3, as DNA: TGTGCCAGCAACGTAAGGGGGATATATCAGCCCCAGCATTTT. Protein: CASNVRGIYQPQHF.

The chain links TRBV11-2 to TRBJ2-3, with 13 bases matching TRBD2. CDR3 length: 18 residues. Germline CDR1 is SGHAT and CDR2 is FQNNGV. Trimming took 2 bases from V and 3 from J; bases not matched to a gene: 8. CDR3 in amino acids: CASSLSGPGLAGTDTQYF. In DNA, the CDR3 is TGTGCCAGCAGCTTATCAGGCCCGGGACTAGCGGGGACAGATACGCAGTATTTT. Drawing the rest from reference TRBV11-2 and TRBJ2-3, the complete variable domain is EAGVAQSPRYKIIEKRQSVAFWCNPISGHATLYWYQQILGQGPKLLIQFQNNGVVDDSQLPKDRFSAERLKGVDSTLKIQPAKLEDSAVYLCASSLSGPGLAGTDTQYFGPGTRLTVL.

The rearrangement joins TRBV5-1 to TRBJ2-2, with 9 positions matching TRBD1. Germline lookup yields CDR1 SGHRS and CDR2 YFSETQ. CDR3 size: 15 residues. The trim removed 4 bases at V and 7 bases at J, leaving 8 bases unmatched. The CDR3 spells CASSEGQGLGGELFF. CDR3 sequence (DNA): TGCGCCAGCAGCGAGGGACAGGGTCTCGGCGGGGAGCTGTTTTTT.

The chain recombines TRBV12-3 or TRBV12-4 with TRBJ1-3; 7 bases are shared with TRBD1. V was clipped by 7 bases and J by 9 bases; unmatched bases: 9. This CDR3 has 13 amino acids. Written as DNA, the CDR3 is TGTGCCAGCATTCCTACAGGGGCGGGCACCATATATTTT. Residues: CASIPTGAGTIYF.

The rearrangement uses TRBV5-1 and TRBJ1-2; D gene uncertain. Per germline, CDR1 SGHRS and CDR2 YFSETQ. The CDR3 sequence is 14 residues long. V lost 0 bases and J 5 bases, leaving 11 bases between the germline ends. CDR3: CASSLVQQSYGYTF. In DNA, the CDR3 is TGCGCCAGCAGCTTGGTCCAACAGTCTTATGGCTACACCTTC.

The sample holds one count of this clone. The chain recombines TRBV24-1 with TRBJ2-1; the match to TRBD2 covers 11 bases. Germline CDR1 reads KGHDR; CDR2 reads SFDVKD. J was trimmed by 0 bases and V by 4 bases; bases with no gene match: 10. The CDR3 has 19 residues. The CDR3 is CATSDRIAGGTSSYNEQFF. The CDR3 bases are TGTGCCACCAGTGACCGCATAGCGGGGGGGACGAGCTCCTACAATGAGCAGTTCTTC.